Each of the 29 T cell receptor beta chains below was sequenced from the same sample in a study of identifying expanded T cells in peripheral blood. Measured with immunoSEQ multiplex PCR; TCRdb has only the in-frame clones, and not every one. The repertoire holds approximately 57,000 clones, about nine tenths seen once, with 3% to 4.5% in the top ten. Sequencing input: blood. The receptors derive from a person aged 18-70 years in good health.

This clone was detected only a few times. V is TRBV4-2 and J is TRBJ2-1, with D perhaps matching TRBD2 (5 bases). The CDR3 is made up of 15 amino acids. The V gene lost 0 bases and the J gene lost 5 bases, with 11 bases spanning the gap. Germline values: CDR1 LGHNA, CDR2 YNFKEQ. Here the CDR3 DNA reads TGTGCCAGCAGCCAAGATCAAGGGCGGGACAATGAGCAGTTCTTC. Translated: CASSQDQGRDNEQFF.

The chain uses TRBV28 and TRBJ1-2; TRBD1 matches 7 bases. The CDR3 spans 14 residues. Germline CDR1 is MDHEN and CDR2 is SYDVKM. After removal of 3 bases from V and 2 bases from J, the junction contained 3 bases not matched to a gene. DNA of the CDR3: TGTGCCAGCAGTTTGACAGGGCCAAACTATGGCTACACCTTC. Protein sequence: CASSLTGPNYGYTF.

The chain combines TRBV4-2 with TRBJ1-1, with 8 bases matching TRBD1. The CDR3 contains 13 residues. Looked up from germline, CDR1 is LGHNA and CDR2 is YNFKEQ. V lost 5 bases and J lost 3; bases outside the gene matches: 2. CDR3 coding DNA: TGTGCCAGCAGCTCACAGGGGGACACTGAAGCTTTCTTT. Its protein product is CASSSQGDTEAFF.

The V and J genes are TRBV6-1 and TRBJ2-5, with 12 bases identical to TRBD2. The CDR3 sequence is 15 residues long. The germline gives CDR1 MNHNS, CDR2 SASEGT. J gave up 1 base and V 6 bases, and 3 bases lay outside the gene matches. The CDR3 loop is CASSWTSGAQETQYF. In nucleotides, the CDR3 is TGTGCCAGCAGCTGGACTAGCGGGGCCCAAGAGACCCAGTACTTC.

CDR3 loop: CASSLEPSSYNEQFF. DNA for the CDR3: TGTGCCAGCAGCTTAGAGCCAAGCTCCTACAATGAGCAGTTCTTC. The J gene is TRBJ2-1, the V gene TRBV7-2; D gene unclear. The V end lost 1 base, the J end lost 0 bases, and 7 bases lay between the germline ends. Looked up from germline, CDR1 is SGHTA and CDR2 is FQGNSA. The CDR3 runs 15 residues.

The sample holds a few counts of this clone. J is TRBJ1-4 and V is TRBV6-1, with D uncertain. Germline CDR1 MNHNS, CDR2 SASEGT. This CDR3 comprises 15 residues. V was pared by 6 bases and J by 5 bases, with 16 bases between. CDR3 bases: TGTGCCAGCAGAAACCCCGAGGGAGGAAATGAAAAACTGTTTTTT. Translated, it gives CASRNPEGGNEKLFF.

This clone was detected only once. V usage is TRBV5-1 and J usage is TRBJ1-1; maybe TRBD1 (6 bases). With 4 bases removed from V and 1 base from J, the gap between germline ends came to 14 bases. Germline CDR1 is SGHRS and CDR2 is YFSETQ. CDR3 length: 15 residues. CDR3 sequence reads: CASSRGSIKNTEAFF. The CDR3 region has the DNA TGCGCCAGCAGCAGGGGGAGTATCAAGAACACTGAAGCTTTCTTT.

The gene calls are TRBV19 and TRBJ2-6; the D is unclear. The CDR3 runs 13 residues. Germline V gene data show CDR1 as LNHDA and CDR2 as SQIVND (reference sequence). V was clipped by 5 bases and J by 2 bases, with 4 bases between them. In nucleotides, the CDR3 is TGTGCCAGTAGTTGGACTGGGGCCAACGTCCTGACTTTC. This gives the protein CASSWTGANVLTF.

The CDR3 sequence is CASSTTRTGFRPQHF. DNA for the CDR3: TGTGCCAGTAGTACCACGCGGACAGGGTTTCGGCCCCAGCATTTT. The J gene is TRBJ1-5, the V gene TRBV19; 8 bases fit TRBD1. After removal of 4 bases from V and 9 bases from J, the junction contained 11 bases not matched to a gene. The CDR3 runs 15 residues. CDR1 and CDR2 (germline): LNHDA, SQIVND (reference sequence).

This chain uses TRBV6-5 with TRBJ1-3, with D unresolved. Deletions cut 5 bases from V and 4 bases from J, with 6 bases between. The CDR3 loop spans 12 amino acids. From germline, CDR1 is MNHEY and CDR2 SVGAGI. DNA of the CDR3: TGTGCCAGCAGTCCCGGGGGAAACACCATATATTTT. The encoded protein is CASSPGGNTIYF.

This chain uses TRBV6-6 with TRBJ2-6; D is unresolved. The CDR3 spans 13 residues. The germline CDR1 and CDR2 sequences are MNHNY and SVGAGI (reference sequence). The V end lost 7 bases, the J end lost 2 bases, and 6 bases lay between the germline ends. This chain's CDR3 is CASTLTGANVLTF. CDR3 nucleotide sequence: TGTGCCAGCACGCTAACTGGGGCCAACGTCCTGACTTTC.

V and J are TRBV21-1 and TRBJ2-7; TRBD1, the table's D call, was not compared with the DNA. TRBV21-1 is flagged as a pseudogene. The CDR3 extends over 13 amino acids. The CDR3 sequence is CARRTESSYEQYF. For the CDR3, the DNA is TGTGCCAGGAGGACAGAGAGCTCCTACGAGCAGTACTTC.

The chain recombines TRBV7-8 with TRBJ2-7, with D uncertain. Trimming removed 0 bases from V and 3 bases from J, with 9 bases in between. Germline values: CDR1 SGHVS, CDR2 FQNEAQ. The CDR3 is 14 amino acids. CDR3 residues: CASSLAPSNYEQYF. For the CDR3, the DNA is TGTGCCAGCAGCTTAGCGCCATCGAACTACGAGCAGTACTTC.

This chain uses TRBV19 with TRBJ1-2, with D unresolved. Germline V gives CDR1 LNHDA, CDR2 SQIVND (reference sequence). The CDR3 loop spans 13 amino acids. V lost 4 bases and J 7 bases, leaving 13 bases between the germline ends. Written as DNA, the CDR3 is TGTGCCAGTAGTAGTCGTAGAGTAGCTGGCTACACCTTC. Protein: CASSSRRVAGYTF.

This sequence joins TRBV2 and TRBJ1-1; D uncertain. The CDR3 contains 13 residues. CDR1 and CDR2 from the germline V gene are SNHLY and FYNNEI. The ends were cut back, 4 bases at V and 5 bases at J, with 11 bases in the middle. For the CDR3, the DNA is TGTGCCAGCAGTGGGGGTCAGTGGACTGAAGCTTTCTTT. It encodes CASSGGQWTEAFF. Based on the CDR3 plus reference TRBV2 and TRBJ1-1, the full variable domain is EPEVTQTPSHQVTQMGQEVILRCVPISNHLYFYWYRQILGQKVEFLVSFYNNEISEKSEIFDDQFSVERPDGSNFTLKIRSTKLEDSAMYFCASSGGQWTEAFFGQGTRLTVV.

This chain connects TRBV6-6 to TRBJ2-2; possibly TRBD1 or TRBD2 for D (7 bases each). From germline, CDR1 is MNHNY and CDR2 SVGAGI (reference sequence). Trimming shortened V by 7 bases and J by 7 bases, and 13 bases separated the two germline ends. The CDR3 extends over 13 amino acids. The DNA for the CDR3 is TGTGCCAGCACCCAGGGGGGGATCGGGGAGCTGTTTTTT. Amino acids: CASTQGGIGELFF.

The chain links TRBV7-9 to TRBJ2-7; 8 bases match TRBD1. V lost 1 base and J lost 2; bases outside the gene matches: 1. From germline, CDR1 is SEHNR and CDR2 FQNEAQ (reference sequence). The CDR3 is 14 amino acids. The CDR3 sequence is CASSLGTGPYEQYF. In DNA form, the CDR3 reads TGTGCCAGCAGCTTAGGGACAGGGCCCTACGAGCAGTACTTC.

CDR3: CASSLSRNTGELFF. The CDR3, as DNA: TGTGCCAGCAGCTTATCTAGGAACACCGGGGAGCTGTTTTTT. V usage is TRBV7-6 and J usage is TRBJ2-2; no clear D. From germline, CDR1 is SGHVS and CDR2 FNYEAQ. V lost 2 bases, J lost 1 base, and 5 bases lay in between. This CDR3 is built from 14 residues.

V usage is TRBV19 and J usage is TRBJ2-7, with D perhaps matching TRBD2 (6 bases). Looked up from germline, CDR1 is LNHDA and CDR2 is SQIVND (reference sequence). Trimming left V 8 bases short and J 7 bases short, with 18 bases between. The CDR3 loop spans 13 amino acids. The CDR3 region is CASGPGLLREQYF. The CDR3 region has the DNA TGTGCCAGTGGTCCGGGACTTCTCCGAGAGCAGTACTTC.

The chain uses TRBV6-1 and TRBJ1-1; TRBD1 is a possible D gene (5 bases). V was cut by 3 bases and J by 1 base, with 12 bases left in between. This CDR3 is built from 15 residues. Germline assignment: CDR1 MNHNS and CDR2 SASEGT. CDR3 bases: TGTGCCAGCAGTGATCTGTATACAGGGAACACTGAAGCTTTCTTT. Translated: CASSDLYTGNTEAFF.

The rearrangement joins TRBV21-1 to TRBJ1-2; the D call in the table, TRBD1, was not verified against the DNA. TRBV21-1 counts as a pseudogene. The CDR3 spans 14 residues. In DNA, the CDR3 is TGTGCCAGCACCTCCGGGACAGGGCCCTATGGCTACACCTTC. Residues: CASTSGTGPYGYTF.

The V call is TRBV25-1, the J call TRBJ2-7; a weak D match, TRBD1 (5 bases). This CDR3 has 12 amino acids. V dropped 8 bases and J dropped 5 bases, with 13 bases sitting between them. CDR1 MGHDK and CDR2 SYGVNS come from the germline V gene. The DNA for the CDR3 is TGTGCCAGCGGGGCCGTCAGGGACGAGCAGTACTTC. Translation: CASGAVRDEQYF.

CDR3 sequence: CASSMDTGPYEQYF. The CDR3 nucleotides are TGCGCCAGCAGCATGGACACTGGACCCTACGAGCAGTACTTC. This chain uses TRBV5-1 with TRBJ2-7, with a possible D match to TRBD1 (5 bases). The CDR3 is 14 residues long. CDR1 and CDR2 (germline): SGHRS, YFSETQ. V lost 4 bases, J lost 2 bases, and 13 bases lay in between.

This sequence joins TRBV30 and TRBJ2-7, with D unclear. With 2 bases removed from V and 0 bases from J, the gap between germline ends came to 5 bases. From germline, CDR1 is GTSNPN and CDR2 SVGIG (reference sequence). This CDR3 comprises 12 residues. The CDR3 loop reads CAWSKDSYEQYF. As DNA, the CDR3 is TGTGCCTGGAGTAAAGACTCCTACGAGCAGTACTTC. The complete variable domain, with remaining parts taken from reference TRBV30 and TRBJ2-7, reads SQTIHQWPATLVQPVGSPLSLECTVEGTSNPNLYWYRQAAGRGLQLLFYSVGIGQISSEVPQNLSASRPQDRQFILSSKKLLLSDSGFYLCAWSKDSYEQYFGPGTRLTVT.

The chain joins TRBV6-6 to TRBJ1-2; 12 positions agree with TRBD1. The CDR3 length is 16 residues. Trimming removed 5 bases from V and 4 bases from J; junction bases left unmatched: 8. Germline V gives CDR1 MNHNY, CDR2 SVGAGI (reference sequence). This CDR3 is CASSPTGTGGSYGYTF. Written as DNA, the CDR3 is TGTGCCAGCAGTCCAACCGGGACAGGGGGCAGCTATGGCTACACCTTC.

The chain uses TRBV6-6 and TRBJ2-7; D call uncertain. Trimming removed 5 bases at V and 3 bases at J, with 11 bases between. Germline values: CDR1 MNHNY, CDR2 SVGAGI (reference sequence). The CDR3 spans 13 residues. CDR3 region: CASSAELGYEQYF. DNA for the CDR3: TGTGCCAGCAGTGCGGAGCTCGGCTACGAGCAGTACTTC.

The rearrangement joins TRBV20-1 to TRBJ2-1; D possibly corresponds to TRBD2 (7 bases). This CDR3 spans 11 amino acids. V was clipped by 2 bases and J by 14 bases, with 13 bases between them. Germline V CDR1 and CDR2: DFQATT, SNEGSKA (reference sequence). CDR3 sequence reads: CSARFGEGEFF. CDR3 bases: TGCAGTGCTAGATTTGGGGAGGGGGAGTTCTTC.

The chain couples TRBV29-1 to TRBJ1-2; perhaps TRBD1 as D (5 bases). The germline gives CDR1 SQVTM, CDR2 ANQGSEA. The length of the CDR3 is 13 residues. Trimming cost V 0 bases and J 8 bases, with 13 bases left between them. The CDR3 DNA sequence: TGCAGCGTTGAAGAGGGCGGGGGACGGGGCTACACCTTC. It is translated as CSVEEGGGRGYTF.

V and J are TRBV19 and TRBJ1-2; D gene ambiguous. Per the germline V gene, CDR1 is LNHDA and CDR2 is SQIVND (reference sequence). This CDR3 is 14 amino acids long. Trimming took 1 base from V and 4 from J, leaving 10 bases between them. CDR3 sequence (DNA): TGTGCCAGTAGTATAGGATTAACAGTCTATGGCTACACCTTC. Translation: CASSIGLTVYGYTF.